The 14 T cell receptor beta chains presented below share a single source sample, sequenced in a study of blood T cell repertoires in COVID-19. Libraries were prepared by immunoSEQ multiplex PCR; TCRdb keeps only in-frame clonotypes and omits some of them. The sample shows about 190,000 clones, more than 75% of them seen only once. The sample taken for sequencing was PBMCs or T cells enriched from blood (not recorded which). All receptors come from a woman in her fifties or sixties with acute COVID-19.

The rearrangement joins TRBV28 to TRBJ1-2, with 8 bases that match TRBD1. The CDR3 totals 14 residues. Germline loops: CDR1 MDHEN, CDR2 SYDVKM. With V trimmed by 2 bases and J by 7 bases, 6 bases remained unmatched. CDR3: CASSLEQGASGYTF. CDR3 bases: TGTGCCAGCAGTTTAGAGCAGGGGGCCTCTGGCTACACCTTC.

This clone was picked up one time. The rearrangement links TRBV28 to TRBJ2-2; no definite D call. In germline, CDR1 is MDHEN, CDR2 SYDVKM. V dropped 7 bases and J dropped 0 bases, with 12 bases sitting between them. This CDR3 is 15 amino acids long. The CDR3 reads CASTLGSANTGELFF. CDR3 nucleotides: TGTGCCAGCACCCTCGGCAGCGCGAACACCGGGGAGCTGTTTTTT.

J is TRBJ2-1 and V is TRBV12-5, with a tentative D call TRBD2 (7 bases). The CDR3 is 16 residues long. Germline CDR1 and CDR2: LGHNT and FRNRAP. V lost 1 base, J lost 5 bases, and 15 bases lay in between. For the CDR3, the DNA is TGTGCTAGTGGTTTGGGGGCGGGGGCCGCCGACAATGAGCAGTTCTTC. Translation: CASGLGAGAADNEQFF.

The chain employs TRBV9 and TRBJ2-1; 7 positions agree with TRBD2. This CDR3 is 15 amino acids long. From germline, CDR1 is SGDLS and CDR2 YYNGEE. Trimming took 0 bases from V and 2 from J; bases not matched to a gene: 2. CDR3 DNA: TGTGCCAGCAGCGTAGGGGCGGGGGCCTACAATGAGCAGTTCTTC. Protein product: CASSVGAGAYNEQFF.

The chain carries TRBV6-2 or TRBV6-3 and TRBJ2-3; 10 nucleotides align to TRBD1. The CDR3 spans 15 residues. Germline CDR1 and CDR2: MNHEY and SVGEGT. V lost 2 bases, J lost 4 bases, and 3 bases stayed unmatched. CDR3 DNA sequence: TGTGCCAGCAGTTACGGACAGGGGGAGGCAGATACGCAGTATTTT. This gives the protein CASSYGQGEADTQYF.

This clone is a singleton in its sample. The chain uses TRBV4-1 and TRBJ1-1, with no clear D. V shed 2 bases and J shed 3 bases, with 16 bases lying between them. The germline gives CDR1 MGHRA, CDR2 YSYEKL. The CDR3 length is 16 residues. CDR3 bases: TGCGCCAGCAGCCAACCCCTCCTTCGGGGAGACACTGAAGCTTTCTTT. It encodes CASSQPLLRGDTEAFF.

The CDR3 region is CASTPDRPNTEAFF. CDR3 DNA sequence: TGTGCCAGCACCCCTGACAGACCGAACACTGAAGCTTTCTTT. The V and J genes are TRBV2 and TRBJ1-1; D might be TRBD1 (5 bases). The CDR3 consists of 14 residues. Germline CDR1 and CDR2: SNHLY and FYNNEI. Trimming took off 7 bases at V and 1 base at J, with 13 bases between the two ends.

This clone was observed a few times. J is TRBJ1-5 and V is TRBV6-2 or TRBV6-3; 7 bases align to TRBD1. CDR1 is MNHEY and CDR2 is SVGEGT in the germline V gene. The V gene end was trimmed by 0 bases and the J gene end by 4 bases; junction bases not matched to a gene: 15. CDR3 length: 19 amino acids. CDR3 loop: CASSYSKWKNRGGNQPQHF. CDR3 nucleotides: TGTGCCAGCAGTTACTCGAAGTGGAAAAACAGGGGTGGAAATCAGCCCCAGCATTTT.

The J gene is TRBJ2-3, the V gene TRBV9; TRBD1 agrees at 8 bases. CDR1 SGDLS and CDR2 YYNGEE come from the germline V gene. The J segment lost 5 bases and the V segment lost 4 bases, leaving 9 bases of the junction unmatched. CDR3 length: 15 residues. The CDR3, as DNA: TGTGCCAGCAGCCGTTTAGACAGGGGAGGAGATACGCAGTATTTT. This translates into CASSRLDRGGDTQYF.

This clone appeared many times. The CDR3 sequence is CASSPGSGGVRSGELFF. The CDR3 region has the DNA TGCGCCAGCAGCCCAGGGAGTGGCGGGGTAAGATCCGGGGAGCTGTTTTTT. The rearrangement joins TRBV4-3 to TRBJ2-2; perhaps TRBD2 as D (6 bases). CDR1 and CDR2 (germline): LGHNA, YSLEER. Trimming stripped 4 bases from V and 6 bases from J, with 21 bases between. The CDR3 sequence is 17 residues long.

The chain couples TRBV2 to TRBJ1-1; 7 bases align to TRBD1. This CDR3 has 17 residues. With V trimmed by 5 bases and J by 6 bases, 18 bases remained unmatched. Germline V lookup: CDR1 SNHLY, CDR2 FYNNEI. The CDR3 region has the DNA TGTGCCAGCAGTCTTGAGGGACTTAACAGGGGTATTTCTGAAGCTTTCTTT. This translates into CASSLEGLNRGISEAFF.

CDR3 protein: CATSRDLGGSGNQPQHF. The CDR3 coding sequence is TGTGCCACCAGCAGAGATCTGGGGGGAAGCGGCAATCAGCCCCAGCATTTT. The gene calls are TRBV15 and TRBJ1-5; weak D call: TRBD1 (5 bases). Germline CDR1 and CDR2: LNHNV and YYDKDF (reference sequence). The length of the CDR3 is 17 residues. V lost 0 bases to trimming and J lost 2 bases, with 14 bases between them.

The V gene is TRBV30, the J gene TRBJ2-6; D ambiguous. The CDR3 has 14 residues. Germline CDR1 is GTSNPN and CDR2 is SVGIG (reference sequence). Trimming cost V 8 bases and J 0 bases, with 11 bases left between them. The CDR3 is CARAYSSGANVLTF. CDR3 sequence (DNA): TGTGCCCGAGCCTACAGCTCTGGGGCCAACGTCCTGACTTTC.

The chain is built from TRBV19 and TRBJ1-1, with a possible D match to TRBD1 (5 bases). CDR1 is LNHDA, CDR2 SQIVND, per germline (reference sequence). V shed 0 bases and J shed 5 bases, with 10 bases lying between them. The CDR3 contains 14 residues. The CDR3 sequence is CASSIDSGRTEAFF. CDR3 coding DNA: TGTGCCAGTAGTATAGATTCAGGGAGGACTGAAGCTTTCTTT.